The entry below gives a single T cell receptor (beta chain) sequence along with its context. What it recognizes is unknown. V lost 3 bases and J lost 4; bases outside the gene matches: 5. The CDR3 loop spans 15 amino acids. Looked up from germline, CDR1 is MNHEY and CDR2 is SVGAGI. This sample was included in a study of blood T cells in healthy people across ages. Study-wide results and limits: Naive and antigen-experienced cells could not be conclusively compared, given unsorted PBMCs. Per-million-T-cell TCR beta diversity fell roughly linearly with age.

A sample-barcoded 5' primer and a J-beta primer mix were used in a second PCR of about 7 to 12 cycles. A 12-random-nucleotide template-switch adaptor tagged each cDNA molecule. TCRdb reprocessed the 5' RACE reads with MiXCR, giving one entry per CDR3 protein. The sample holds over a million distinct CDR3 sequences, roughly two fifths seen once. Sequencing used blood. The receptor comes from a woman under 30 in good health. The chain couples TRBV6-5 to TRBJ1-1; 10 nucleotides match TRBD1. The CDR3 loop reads CASSYDRGRGTEAFF. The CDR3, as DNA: TGTGCCAGCAGTTATGACAGGGGGCGGGGCACTGAAGCTTTCTTT.